The 25 T cell receptor beta chains listed next were all sequenced from one sample in a study of T cell clones after liver transplantation (dated by TCRdb to about 2019). The library was produced with the immunoSEQ multiplex PCR assay. The table comes from immuneACCESS by way of TCRdb, which keeps in-frame sequences with V and J called. Part of the clones is missing from these tables; in studies checked, under half for an unresolved V gene and the rest for unknown reasons. The sample data list about 99,000 clones, and 80% to 90% of these were observed just once. Roughly 2.8% of the sample goes to the ten largest clones. Sequenced material: CD4+ T cells from blood, taken around 48 months after liver transplant. Receptor source: a human patient who received a liver transplant. After a transplant, some T cells may have been passed on by the graft donor.

A few counts support this clone. The rearrangement links TRBV11-1 to TRBJ1-2; 7 bases match TRBD1. V lost 4 bases to trimming and J lost 5 bases; unmatched junction nucleotides: 10. This CDR3 region has 15 residues. CDR1 is SGHAT and CDR2 is FQDESV in the germline V gene (reference sequence). The CDR3 loop is CASSSSTGYIYGYTF. CDR3 in DNA: TGTGCCAGCAGCTCGTCGACAGGGTACATTTATGGCTACACCTTC.

This clone was detected a few times. This chain joins TRBV27 and TRBJ2-5, with unresolved D. Germline V gene lookup returns CDR1 MNHEY and CDR2 SMNVEV (reference sequence). V was pared by 4 bases and J by 5 bases, with 14 bases between. CDR3 size: 14 residues. CDR3 sequence (DNA): TGTGCCAGCAGTTCGGCCTATCACGGGGAGACCCAGTACTTC. Translating gives CASSSAYHGETQYF.

The CDR3 protein is CASSSTGVGANVLTF. DNA of the CDR3: TGTGCCAGCAGCTCGACAGGGGTCGGGGCCAACGTCCTGACTTTC. V is TRBV7-6 and J is TRBJ2-6, with 8 bases fitting TRBD1. The CDR3 contains 15 residues. The junction had 3 bases not matched to a gene; V was cut back by 4 bases and J by 4 bases. CDR1 is SGHVS, CDR2 FNYEAQ, per germline.

This clone turned up a few times. V gene TRBV2 combines with J gene TRBJ2-7; TRBD1 is a possible D gene (5 bases). Germline CDR1 and CDR2: SNHLY and FYNNEI. V was pared by 6 bases and J by 5 bases, with 11 bases between. The CDR3 length is 12 residues. In DNA, the CDR3 is TGTGCCAGCAGCGCTAGGACAAACGAGCAGTACTTC. Its protein product is CASSARTNEQYF.

This clone was counted only a few times. The V gene is TRBV19, the J gene TRBJ1-1; 7 bases line up with TRBD1. Germline V gene lookup returns CDR1 LNHDA and CDR2 SQIVND (reference sequence). The junction had 7 bases not matched to a gene; V was cut back by 5 bases and J by 1 base. This CDR3 is built from 15 residues. CDR3 in amino acids: CASSPQTGTNTEAFF. CDR3 bases: TGTGCCAGTAGTCCCCAGACAGGGACGAACACTGAAGCTTTCTTT.

V and J are TRBV11-2 and TRBJ2-1; 8 bases are shared with TRBD2. Germline CDR1 reads SGHAT; CDR2 reads FQNNGV. After removal of 6 bases from V and 6 bases from J, the junction contained 10 bases not matched to a gene. CDR3 length: 15 amino acids. In DNA, the CDR3 is TGTGCCAGCAGACAGATAGCGGGGAGGAGCAATGAGCAGTTCTTC. Translation: CASRQIAGRSNEQFF.

V and J are TRBV19 and TRBJ1-5; possibly TRBD1 for D (6 bases). Per the germline V gene, CDR1 is LNHDA and CDR2 is SQIVND (reference sequence). The V end lost 7 bases, the J end lost 0 bases, and 16 bases lay between the germline ends. There are 16 residues in the CDR3. The CDR3: CASTGAGARSNQPQHF. The CDR3 DNA reads as TGTGCCAGTACTGGGGCAGGGGCCCGTAGCAATCAGCCCCAGCATTTT.

The chain has TRBV5-1 and TRBJ2-6; the D gene is possibly TRBD1 (5 bases). This CDR3 region has 16 residues. V was trimmed by 4 bases and J by 3 bases, leaving 14 bases between them. Germline V lookup: CDR1 SGHRS, CDR2 YFSETQ. The CDR3 region has the DNA TGCGCCAGCAGCGACCCCCCCACAGGTGGGGCCAACGTCCTGACTTTC. Its translation is CASSDPPTGGANVLTF.

The rearrangement uses TRBV19 and TRBJ2-1; 9 bases are shared with TRBD1. This CDR3 has 15 amino acids. Germline loops: CDR1 LNHDA, CDR2 SQIVND (reference sequence). The V segment lost 5 bases and the J segment 8 bases; nucleotides outside the gene matches: 10. The CDR3 DNA reads TGTGCCAGTAGTTTGGGGACAGGGAAGGGGGATGAGCAGTTCTTC. It encodes CASSLGTGKGDEQFF.

J is TRBJ1-1 and V is TRBV10-3; D gene unclear. CDR1 and CDR2 from the germline V gene are ENHRY and SYGVKD. V dropped 7 bases and J dropped 1 base, with 10 bases sitting between them. The CDR3 totals 13 residues. CDR3 bases: TGTGCCATCAATGACATTCAGAACACTGAAGCTTTCTTT. Protein product: CAINDIQNTEAFF.

This clone has only one observation. The chain is built from TRBV15 and TRBJ1-5; D is unresolved. The CDR3 is 13 residues long. V was shortened by 5 bases and J by 1 base, with 6 bases between the two germline ends. Germline loops: CDR1 LNHNV, CDR2 YYDKDF (reference sequence). As DNA, the CDR3 is TGTGCCACCAGCCAGGAGAGCAATCAGCCCCAGCATTTT. Amino acids: CATSQESNQPQHF.

V usage is TRBV6-1 and J usage is TRBJ1-1; 9 positions match TRBD1. V was pared by 5 bases and J by 0 bases, with 4 bases of the junction left unmatched. The CDR3 is made up of 15 amino acids. The germline CDR1 and CDR2 sequences are MNHNS and SASEGT. CDR3 bases: TGTGCCAGCAGTCAACAGGGGGCCTTGAACACTGAAGCTTTCTTT. Encoded protein: CASSQQGALNTEAFF.

CDR3 region: CASSSSWGANTGELFF. In DNA, the CDR3 is TGTGCCAGCAGTTCTAGTTGGGGCGCGAACACCGGGGAGCTGTTTTTT. The V gene is TRBV6-5, the J gene TRBJ2-2; D is possibly TRBD1 (5 bases). CDR3 size: 16 residues. The germline gives CDR1 MNHEY, CDR2 SVGAGI. Trimming took 4 bases from V and 0 from J, leaving 12 bases between them.

The chain employs TRBV11-2 and TRBJ1-1; TRBD1 is a possible D gene (5 bases). The length of the CDR3 is 15 residues. CDR1 is SGHAT and CDR2 is FQNNGV in the germline V gene. V was trimmed by 3 bases and J by 2 bases, leaving 13 bases between them. The CDR3 sequence: CASSFPSTGNTEAFF. The CDR3 region has the DNA TGTGCCAGCAGCTTCCCCTCCACAGGAAACACTGAAGCTTTCTTT.

The chain combines TRBV30 with TRBJ2-1, with TRBD2 matching over 9 bases. The CDR3 runs 15 residues. V shed 0 bases, J shed 6 bases, and the junction held 6 bases outside the gene matches. The germline V gene has CDR1 GTSNPN and CDR2 SVGIG (reference sequence). The CDR3 coding sequence is TGTGCCTGGAGTGTGCGGATAGCGGGGGTCAATGAGCAGTTCTTC. This gives the protein CAWSVRIAGVNEQFF.

This clone was seen ten or more times. V and J are TRBV18 and TRBJ1-5; no clear D. Trimming took 6 bases from V and 7 from J, leaving 13 bases between them. The germline V gene encodes CDR1 KGHSH and CDR2 LQKENI. This CDR3 contains 13 residues. DNA of the CDR3: TGTGCCAGCTCGTACCTCATAGACCAGCCCCAGCATTTT. Translating gives CASSYLIDQPQHF.

J is TRBJ1-5 and V is TRBV7-9; possible D gene TRBD1, 5 bases. Germline-derived CDR1 and CDR2 are SEHNR and FQNEAQ (reference sequence). The V and J ends lost 3 bases and 4 bases respectively, with 19 bases between them. The CDR3 runs to 17 residues. CDR3 DNA: TGTGCCAGCAGCTTCTATTCCTCCTGGGACCATAATCAGCCCCAGCATTTT. Residues: CASSFYSSWDHNQPQHF.

J is TRBJ2-1 and V is TRBV6-6; 8 nucleotides align to TRBD1. CDR3 length: 15 residues. Germline V gives CDR1 MNHNY, CDR2 SVGAGI (reference sequence). V shed 7 bases, J shed 1 base, and the junction held 6 bases outside the gene matches. DNA of the CDR3: TGTGCCAGCACCGACCGGACAGGGTCCTACAATGAGCAGTTCTTC. Encoded protein: CASTDRTGSYNEQFF.

The chain uses TRBV14 and TRBJ2-4, with D unresolved. CDR3 length equals 13 residues. The germline V and J ends were trimmed by 0 bases and 13 bases, with 13 bases remaining between them. CDR1 and CDR2 (germline): SGHDN, FVKESK. DNA of the CDR3: TGTGCCAGCAGCCAAGATAAAATTGGTAGCCAGTACTTC. It encodes CASSQDKIGSQYF.

In the case of this clone: One junction end disagrees with the germline gene, perhaps due to a read error. The chain employs TRBV4-1 and TRBJ2-3; 8 nucleotides line up with TRBD2. Germline V gives CDR1 MGHRA, CDR2 YSYEKL. The CDR3 is 14 amino acids. The CDR3 region is CASSQELVAGSLDF. Written as DNA, the CDR3 is TGCGCCAGCAGCCAAGAGCTAGTAGCGGGGAGCCTTGATTTT.

V gene TRBV7-4 combines with J gene TRBJ2-1; D unclear. Germline V lookup: CDR1 SGHVT, CDR2 SQSDAQ. The CDR3 consists of 17 residues. V was cut by 6 bases and J by 8 bases, with 26 bases left in between. CDR3 nucleotide sequence: TGTGCCAGCAGAACACCCCCCGGGTTATCGAATTGCGATGAGCAGTTCTTC. Protein: CASRTPPGLSNCDEQFF.

CDR3: CASSEQTGREQYF. As DNA, the CDR3 is TGCGCCAGCAGTGAACAGACAGGCCGGGAGCAGTACTTC. The chain employs TRBV10-1 and TRBJ2-7; a weak D match, TRBD1 (6 bases). The CDR3 has 13 residues. CDR1 is WNHNN, CDR2 SYGVQD, per germline (reference sequence). The V end was cut by 3 bases, the J end by 7 bases, with 13 bases between.

The chain uses TRBV7-8 and TRBJ1-1; D unresolved. This CDR3 has 17 amino acids. Germline lookup yields CDR1 SGHVS and CDR2 FQNEAQ. V gave up 6 bases and J gave up 1 base, with 21 bases separating them. The CDR3 DNA sequence: TGTGCCAGCAGTCCCTCCGCTCTCGGGATCGGGAACACTGAAGCTTTCTTT. As protein: CASSPSALGIGNTEAFF.

The chain links TRBV7-2 to TRBJ2-3, with 9 nucleotides matching TRBD2. CDR3 size: 18 residues. The junction had 21 bases not matched to a gene; V was cut back by 8 bases and J by 6 bases. CDR1 is SGHTA and CDR2 is FQGNSA in the germline V gene. CDR3 DNA: TGTGCCAGCGTCCCTCCGGGACTAGCTATGAGGGGGCTCGATACGCAGTATTTT. This encodes CASVPPGLAMRGLDTQYF.

There are a few counts of this clone. This chain connects TRBV6-1 to TRBJ2-3, with 9 bases matching TRBD2. Germline assignment: CDR1 MNHNS and CDR2 SASEGT. The CDR3 length is 14 residues. V dropped 3 bases and J dropped 2; count of bases not matched to a gene: 0. The CDR3 protein is CASSEGLATDTQYF. The CDR3 DNA reads as TGTGCCAGCAGTGAGGGACTAGCCACAGATACGCAGTATTTT.